This T cell receptor beta chain stems from a study of blood T cell repertoires in COVID-19. Study-wide background: Sites across the United States, Italy and Spain contributed samples from acute and convalescent COVID-19. In each case, the material was cDNA or gDNA derived from T cells, B-cell-depleted T cells, or PBMCs.

Original processing notes: Amplifying reference gene primers gave estimates of nucleated cell counts. The data were produced by immunoSEQ multiplex PCR, yet TCRdb's version contains in-frame clones alone and is incomplete. Clonal size and the V and J genes are those of that table, whereas D and trimming came from the DNA. This table holds roughly 180,000 clones, more than 75% found once. Sequenced input: peripheral blood. The origin of this receptor is a woman aged 50 to 65 with active or convalescent COVID-19.

CDR3 region: CASSLSGEAFF. The CDR3 DNA sequence: TGTGCCAGCAGTTTATCGGGAGAAGCTTTCTTT. The V and J genes are TRBV28 and TRBJ1-1, with D uncertain. The CDR3 covers 11 residues. Between the trimmed V and J ends, which lost 1 base and 8 bases, there was a span of 5 bases. Germline V lookup: CDR1 MDHEN, CDR2 SYDVKM.